This T cell receptor beta chain was sequenced during a study of cytomegalovirus exposure and HLA in healthy donors. The study's findings and limits: About 87% or about 30% of the time was how often most TCR beta V segments were productive, according to an earlier analysis. TCR beta chain V- and J-gene trimming was linked, in a later analysis, to a missense variant in DCLRE1C.

This CDR3 has 15 residues. V was pared by 3 bases and J by 8 bases, with 8 bases of the junction left unmatched. CDR1 and CDR2 from the germline V gene are LNHDA and SQIVND (reference sequence). Only a few counts were recorded for this clone. Its matching antigen is unknown. The PCR ran on 60 Vbeta and 13 Jbeta primers. Profiling relied on immunoSEQ multiplex PCR, and the TCRdb table lists in-frame clones only, not all of them. Of 150,000 to 200,000 clones listed, roughly three quarters are singletons. J is TRBJ2-1 and V is TRBV19; the match to TRBD2 covers 9 bases. The sample was PBMCs. The TCR comes from a woman in her forties or fifties in good health and CMV-seronegative. CDR3 loop: CASSIGTSLGHEQFF. The CDR3 DNA sequence: TGTGCCAGTAGTATTGGGACTAGCCTGGGCCATGAGCAGTTCTTC.